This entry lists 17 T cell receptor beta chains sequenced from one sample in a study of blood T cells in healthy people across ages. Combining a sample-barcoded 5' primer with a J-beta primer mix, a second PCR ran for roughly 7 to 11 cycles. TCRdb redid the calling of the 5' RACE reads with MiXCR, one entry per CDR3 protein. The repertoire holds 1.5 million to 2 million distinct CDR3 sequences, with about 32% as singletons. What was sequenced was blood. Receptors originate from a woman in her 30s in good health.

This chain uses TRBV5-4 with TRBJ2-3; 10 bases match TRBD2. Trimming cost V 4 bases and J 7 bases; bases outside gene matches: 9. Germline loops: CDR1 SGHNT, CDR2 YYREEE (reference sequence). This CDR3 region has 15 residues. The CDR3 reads CASSTQREGLYTQYF. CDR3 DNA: TGTGCCAGCAGCACCCAGCGGGAGGGCCTTTATACGCAGTATTTT. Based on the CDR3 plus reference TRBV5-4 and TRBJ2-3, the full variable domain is ETGVTQSPTHLIKTRGQQVTLRCSSQSGHNTVSWYQQALGQGPQFIFQYYREEENGRGNFPPRFSGLQFPNYSSELNVNALELDDSALYLCASSTQREGLYTQYFGPGTRLTVL.

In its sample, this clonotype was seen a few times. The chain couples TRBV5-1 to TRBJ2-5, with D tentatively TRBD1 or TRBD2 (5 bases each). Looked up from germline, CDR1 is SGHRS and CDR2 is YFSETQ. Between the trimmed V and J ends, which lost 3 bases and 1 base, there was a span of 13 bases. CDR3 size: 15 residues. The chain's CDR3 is CASSSSWGTQETQYF. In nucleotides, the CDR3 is TGCGCCAGCAGCTCCTCCTGGGGGACCCAAGAGACCCAGTACTTC. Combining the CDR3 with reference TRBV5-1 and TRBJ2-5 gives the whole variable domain KAGVTQTPRYLIKTRGQQVTLSCSPISGHRSVSWYQQTPGQGLQFLFEYFSETQRNKGNFPGRFSGRQFSNSRSEMNVSTLELGDSALYLCASSSSWGTQETQYFGPGTRLLVL.

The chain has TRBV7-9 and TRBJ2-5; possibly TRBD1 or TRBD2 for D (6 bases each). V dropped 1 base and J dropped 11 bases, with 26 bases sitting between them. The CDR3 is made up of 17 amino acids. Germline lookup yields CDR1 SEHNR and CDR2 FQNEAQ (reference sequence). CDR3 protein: CASSLGWGSPGGNEQYF. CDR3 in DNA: TGTGCCAGCAGCTTAGGCTGGGGCAGCCCCGGGGGCAATGAGCAGTACTTC.

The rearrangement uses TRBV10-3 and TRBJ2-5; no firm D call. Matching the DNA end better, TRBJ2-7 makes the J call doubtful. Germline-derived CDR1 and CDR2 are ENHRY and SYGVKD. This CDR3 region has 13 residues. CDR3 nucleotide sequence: TGTGCCATCAGTGGTACAGATACCCACGAGCAGTACTTC. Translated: CAISGTDTHEQYF.

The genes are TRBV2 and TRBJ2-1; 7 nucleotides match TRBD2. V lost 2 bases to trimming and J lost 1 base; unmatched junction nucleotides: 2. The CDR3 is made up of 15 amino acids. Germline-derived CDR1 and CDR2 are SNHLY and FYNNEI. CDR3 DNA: TGTGCCAGCAGTGAAAGAGCGGGGTCCTACAATGAGCAGTTCTTC. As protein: CASSERAGSYNEQFF.

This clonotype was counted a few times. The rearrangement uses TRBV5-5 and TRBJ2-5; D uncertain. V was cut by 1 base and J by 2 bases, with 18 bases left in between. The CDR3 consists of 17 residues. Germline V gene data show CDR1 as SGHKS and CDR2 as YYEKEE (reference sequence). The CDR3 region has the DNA TGTGCCAGCAGCTTGCCCCCGGCCCGGGCGGAACAAGAGACCCAGTACTTC. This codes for CASSLPPARAEQETQYF.

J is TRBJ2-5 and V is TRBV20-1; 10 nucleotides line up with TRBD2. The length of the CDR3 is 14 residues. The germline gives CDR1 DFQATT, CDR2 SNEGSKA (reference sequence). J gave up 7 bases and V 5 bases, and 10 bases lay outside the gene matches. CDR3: CSAGTSGRVGTQYF. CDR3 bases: TGCAGTGCTGGGACGAGCGGGAGGGTGGGGACCCAGTACTTC.

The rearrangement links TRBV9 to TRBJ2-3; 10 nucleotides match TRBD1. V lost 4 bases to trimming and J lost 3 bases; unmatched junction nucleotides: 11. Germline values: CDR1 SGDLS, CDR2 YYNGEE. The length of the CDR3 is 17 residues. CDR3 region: CASSTSGTGVRTDTQYF. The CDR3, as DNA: TGTGCCAGCAGCACCTCCGGGACAGGGGTTCGGACAGATACGCAGTATTTT.

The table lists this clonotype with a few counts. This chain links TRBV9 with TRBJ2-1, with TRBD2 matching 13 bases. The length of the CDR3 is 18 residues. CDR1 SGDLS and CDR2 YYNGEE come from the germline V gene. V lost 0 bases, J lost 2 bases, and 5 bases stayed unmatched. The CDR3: CASSVAAGTSGAYNEQFF. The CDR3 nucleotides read TGTGCCAGCAGCGTAGCGGCTGGGACTAGCGGGGCCTACAATGAGCAGTTCTTC.

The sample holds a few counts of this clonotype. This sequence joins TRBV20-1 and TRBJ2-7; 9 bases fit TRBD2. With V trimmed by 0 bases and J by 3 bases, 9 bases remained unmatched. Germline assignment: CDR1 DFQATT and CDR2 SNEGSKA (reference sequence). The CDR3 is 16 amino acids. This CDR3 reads CSARDQDSGSYYEQYF. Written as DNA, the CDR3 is TGCAGTGCTAGAGATCAGGATAGCGGGAGCTACTACGAGCAGTACTTC.

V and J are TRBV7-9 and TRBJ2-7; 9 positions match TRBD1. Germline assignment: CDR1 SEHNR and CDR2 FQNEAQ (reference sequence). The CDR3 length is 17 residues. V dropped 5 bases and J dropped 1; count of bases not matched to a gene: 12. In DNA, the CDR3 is TGTGCCAGCAGCCCCGGGACAGGGATGGTTTCATCCTACGAGCAGTACTTC. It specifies CASSPGTGMVSSYEQYF.

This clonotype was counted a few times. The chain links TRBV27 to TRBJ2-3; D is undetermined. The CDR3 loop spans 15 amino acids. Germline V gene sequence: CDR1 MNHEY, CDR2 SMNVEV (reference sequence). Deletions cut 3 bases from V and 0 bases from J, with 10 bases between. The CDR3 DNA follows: TGTGCCAGCAGTTTTTGGGCTGATAGCACAGATACGCAGTATTTT. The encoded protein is CASSFWADSTDTQYF.

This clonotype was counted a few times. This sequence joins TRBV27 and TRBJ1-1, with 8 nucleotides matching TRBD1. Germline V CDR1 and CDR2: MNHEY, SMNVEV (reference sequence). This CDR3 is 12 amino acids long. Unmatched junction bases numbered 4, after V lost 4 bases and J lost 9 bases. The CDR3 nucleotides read TGTGCCAGCAGTTCAACAGGGGGGAAAGCTTTCTTT. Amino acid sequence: CASSSTGGKAFF.

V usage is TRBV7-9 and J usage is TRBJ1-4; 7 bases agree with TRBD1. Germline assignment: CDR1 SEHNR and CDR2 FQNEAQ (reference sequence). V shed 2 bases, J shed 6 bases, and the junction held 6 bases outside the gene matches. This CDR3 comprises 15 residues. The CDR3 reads CASSLWTGDDEKLFF. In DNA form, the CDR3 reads TGTGCCAGCAGCTTATGGACAGGAGACGATGAAAAACTGTTTTTT.

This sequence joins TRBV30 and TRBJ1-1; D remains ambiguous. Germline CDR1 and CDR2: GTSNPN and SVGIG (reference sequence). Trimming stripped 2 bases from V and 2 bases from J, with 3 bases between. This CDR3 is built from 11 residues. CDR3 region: CAWSINTEAFF. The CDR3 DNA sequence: TGTGCCTGGAGTATTAACACTGAAGCTTTCTTT. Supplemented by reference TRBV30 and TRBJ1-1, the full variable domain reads SQTIHQWPATLVQPVGSPLSLECTVEGTSNPNLYWYRQAAGRGLQLLFYSVGIGQISSEVPQNLSASRPQDRQFILSSKKLLLSDSGFYLCAWSINTEAFFGQGTRLTVV.

Written as DNA, the CDR3 is TGTGCTAGTGCCCCCGGGGCAGGGGAACTTTGGGAGACCCAGTACTTC. It specifies CASAPGAGELWETQYF. The genes are TRBV12-5 and TRBJ2-5, with a possible D match to TRBD1 (6 bases). The CDR3 spans 16 residues. Germline assignment: CDR1 LGHNT and CDR2 FRNRAP. Trimming cost V 7 bases and J 5 bases, with 23 bases left between them.

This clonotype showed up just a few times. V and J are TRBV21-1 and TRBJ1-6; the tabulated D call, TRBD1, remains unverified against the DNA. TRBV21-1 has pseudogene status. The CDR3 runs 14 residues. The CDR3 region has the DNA TGTGCCAGCAGCAAAGGAGGGGGCGAGTCACCCCTCCACTTT. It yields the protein CASSKGGGESPLHF.